One and the same sample provided the 2 T cell receptor beta chains below, sequenced in a study of shared clonotypes between healthy human individuals. Repertoires were generated with immunoSEQ multiplex PCR, while TCRdb's copy carries only in-frame clones and drops some. The sample carries some 680,000 clones, around 78% recorded once. The sequenced sample consisted of memory CD4+ T cells sorted from blood. Subset indicated: CD45RA-negative fraction. The source of these receptors is a woman in her thirties in good health.

The chain employs TRBV11-2 and TRBJ2-7; D is unresolved. In germline, CDR1 is SGHAT, CDR2 FQNNGV. The CDR3 extends over 15 amino acids. Trimming pared 0 bases from V and 4 bases from J, leaving 13 bases between. The CDR3 sequence: CASSLDDPAAYEQYF. The CDR3 DNA follows: TGTGCCAGCAGCTTAGATGACCCGGCCGCATACGAGCAGTACTTC.

This clone has just one count. The rearrangement links TRBV28 to TRBJ1-4; D is undetermined. The germline V gene encodes CDR1 MDHEN and CDR2 SYDVKM. Trimming left V 5 bases short and J 8 bases short, with 12 bases between. CDR3 length: 13 amino acids. The CDR3 nucleotides are TGTGCCAGCAGTCCCGGAAGGAAGGAAAAACTGTTTTTT. Its protein is CASSPGRKEKLFF.